One sample yielded the 19 T cell receptor beta chains listed below, sequenced in a study of response to subunit inactivated influenza vaccine. TCRdb reprocessed the RT-PCR reads with MiXCR, giving one entry per CDR3 protein. This table has about 540,000 distinct CDR3 sequences, approximately 20% appearing once. This sample also appeared in a second study, on T cells expressing NK-cell markers. Per that study: 5'RACE template switching built TCR beta cDNA with unique molecular identifiers.

Sequencing used CD4+ T cells sorted from PBMCs, obtained about 13 days after vaccination. The receptor set was obtained from a man aged 50 to 60 who received an inactivated influenza vaccine.

V usage is TRBV20-1 and J usage is TRBJ1-1, with 9 bases that match TRBD1. This CDR3 has 15 residues. Germline CDR1 reads DFQATT; CDR2 reads SNEGSKA (reference sequence). The ends lost 1 base at V and 4 bases at J; junction bases unmatched: 7. For the CDR3, the DNA is TGCAGTGCTAGAGCCGTGGACAGGGGTCCCACTGAAGCTTTCTTT. It yields the protein CSARAVDRGPTEAFF.

There are a few counts of this clonotype. The chain recombines TRBV9 with TRBJ2-5, with TRBD2 as a possible D gene (5 bases). Trimming pared 4 bases from V and 5 bases from J, leaving 12 bases between. Germline V gives CDR1 SGDLS, CDR2 YYNGEE. The CDR3 runs 13 residues. The CDR3 DNA reads as TGTGCCAGCAGCCCCGGACTGAGGGAGACCCAGTACTTC. Its protein is CASSPGLRETQYF.

The chain recombines TRBV4-2 with TRBJ2-1, with a weak D call TRBD1 (6 bases). Between the trimmed V and J ends, which lost 4 bases and 2 bases, there was a span of 21 bases. CDR3 length: 18 residues. Germline CDR1 is LGHNA and CDR2 is YNFKEQ. The CDR3 DNA reads as TGTGCCAGCAGCCCCCCCCCGTGGCAGGGGTCGACCTACAATGAGCAGTTCTTC. Its translation is CASSPPPWQGSTYNEQFF.

Only a few counts were recorded for this clonotype. V is TRBV20-1 and J is TRBJ1-5; D is unclear. The CDR3 runs 11 residues. Trimming stripped 3 bases from V and 9 bases from J, with 9 bases between. Per the germline V gene, CDR1 is DFQATT and CDR2 is SNEGSKA (reference sequence). The CDR3 sequence: CSASQAGPQHF. DNA for the CDR3: TGCAGTGCTAGTCAGGCTGGGCCCCAGCATTTT.

This clonotype was seen a handful of times. The rearrangement links TRBV6-2 or TRBV6-3 to TRBJ2-3; no definite D call. Germline CDR1 reads MNHEY; CDR2 reads SVGEGT. This CDR3 comprises 17 residues. Trimming took off 6 bases at V and 1 base at J, with 20 bases between the two ends. CDR3 bases: TGTGCCAGCAGCATAATCGGTAAAACCTACGGCACAGATACGCAGTATTTT. This gives the protein CASSIIGKTYGTDTQYF.

This chain uses TRBV20-1 with TRBJ1-1, with D hard to call. Germline V gene sequence: CDR1 DFQATT, CDR2 SNEGSKA (reference sequence). This CDR3 contains 16 residues. V dropped 5 bases and J dropped 11 bases, with 30 bases sitting between them. CDR3 residues: CSALRRGRGGTLTAFF. The CDR3 bases are TGCAGTGCTCTAAGACGGGGTCGAGGAGGTACCCTGACCGCTTTCTTT.

The rearrangement joins TRBV29-1 to TRBJ2-1; 7 positions match TRBD2. The DNA end is a closer match to TRBJ2-7, so the J assignment may be wrong. The CDR3 runs 14 residues. In germline, CDR1 is SQVTM, CDR2 ANQGSEA. CDR3 protein: CSVVGGSSYNEQYF. CDR3 sequence (DNA): TGCAGCGTCGTTGGCGGGAGCTCCTACAATGAGCAGTACTTC.

This clonotype was detected only a few times. The rearrangement joins TRBV6-2 or TRBV6-3 to TRBJ2-1; D unclear. This CDR3 has 15 residues. The germline CDR1 and CDR2 sequences are MNHEY and SVGEGT. The V and J ends lost 3 bases and 0 bases respectively, with 9 bases between them. CDR3 nucleotide sequence: TGTGCCAGCAGTTATTGGAGTTCCTCCTACAATGAGCAGTTCTTC. Residues: CASSYWSSSYNEQFF.

This clonotype was recorded at least ten times. The chain combines TRBV11-2 with TRBJ2-7; a possible D gene is TRBD2 (5 bases). The germline V gene encodes CDR1 SGHAT and CDR2 FQNNGV. The CDR3 extends over 11 amino acids. Trimming cost V 5 bases and J 12 bases, with 14 bases left between them. The DNA of the CDR3 is TGTGCCAGCAGCGTCGGAGGACCCGCGTACTTC. Translating it yields CASSVGGPAYF.

The gene calls are TRBV5-4 and TRBJ2-1, with a possible D match to TRBD2 (5 bases). The germline V and J ends were trimmed by 1 base and 7 bases, with 12 bases remaining between them. Germline V gene data show CDR1 as SGHNT and CDR2 as YYREEE (reference sequence). The CDR3 extends over 14 amino acids. The DNA for the CDR3 is TGTGCCAGCAGCTTGTTACTAGACAAGAATGAGCAGTTCTTC. Its protein product is CASSLLLDKNEQFF.

In its sample, this clonotype was seen a few times. The V call is TRBV5-1, the J call TRBJ2-7, with D possibly matching TRBD2 (6 bases). CDR3 length: 13 residues. Trimming removed 0 bases from V and 7 bases from J, with 11 bases in between. Germline CDR1 is SGHRS and CDR2 is YFSETQ. The CDR3 is CASSLGPGEEQYF. Written as DNA, the CDR3 is TGCGCCAGCAGCTTGGGACCGGGAGAGGAGCAGTACTTC.

This clonotype appeared many times. This sequence joins TRBV7-9 and TRBJ2-3, with D possibly matching TRBD1 (5 bases). The germline CDR1 and CDR2 sequences are SEHNR and FQNEAQ (reference sequence). Trimming took off 1 base at V and 0 bases at J, with 14 bases between the two ends. The CDR3 has 17 amino acids. The CDR3 reads CASSLGQGRSSTDTQYF. The CDR3 DNA sequence: TGTGCCAGCAGCTTAGGCCAGGGAAGATCTAGCACAGATACGCAGTATTTT.

Only a few counts were recorded for this clonotype. V is TRBV7-2 and J is TRBJ1-5; D is uncertain. The CDR3 length is 13 residues. CDR1 is SGHTA and CDR2 is FQGNSA in the germline V gene. V dropped 4 bases and J dropped 6 bases, with 10 bases sitting between them. CDR3 protein: CASSWVEVQPQHF. The CDR3 region has the DNA TGTGCCAGCAGCTGGGTCGAAGTTCAGCCCCAGCATTTT.

The V gene is TRBV5-4, the J gene TRBJ2-3; 8 positions match TRBD2. This CDR3 comprises 17 residues. Germline lookup yields CDR1 SGHNT and CDR2 YYREEE (reference sequence). V was pared by 0 bases and J by 1 base, with 7 bases of the junction left unmatched. The CDR3 loop is CASSLATSSGGTDTQYF. For the CDR3, the DNA is TGTGCCAGCAGCTTGGCCACGAGTAGCGGGGGCACAGATACGCAGTATTTT.

The J gene is TRBJ1-5, the V gene TRBV5-1, with D unclear. The CDR3 is 17 residues long. Germline V gene lookup returns CDR1 SGHRS and CDR2 YFSETQ. Trimming stripped 1 base from V and 0 bases from J, with 14 bases between. The CDR3 DNA follows: TGCGCCAGCAGCTTGTGGTCAGGACCTTATAGCAATCAGCCCCAGCATTTT. It specifies CASSLWSGPYSNQPQHF. Together with reference TRBV5-1 and TRBJ1-5, the CDR3 gives the full variable domain: KAGVTQTPRYLIKTRGQQVTLSCSPISGHRSVSWYQQTPGQGLQFLFEYFSETQRNKGNFPGRFSGRQFSNSRSEMNVSTLELGDSALYLCASSLWSGPYSNQPQHFGDGTRLSIL.

This clonotype was counted only a few times. This rearrangement joins TRBV12-3 or TRBV12-4 to TRBJ1-1, with D tentatively TRBD1 (5 bases). The V end lost 3 bases, the J end lost 1 base, and 9 bases lay between the germline ends. CDR3 length: 14 amino acids. This CDR3 is CASSFEGTNTEAFF. The CDR3 bases are TGTGCCAGCAGTTTTGAGGGGACGAACACTGAAGCTTTCTTT.

This clonotype came up a few times. The chain links TRBV7-2 to TRBJ2-7; 7 bases map to TRBD2. With 3 bases clipped from V and 7 bases from J, the junction kept 6 bases outside the gene matches. Germline CDR1 and CDR2: SGHTA and FQGNSA. The CDR3 contains 13 residues. CDR3 DNA sequence: TGTGCCAGCAGCTTCGGGGGAGGGCGTGAGCAGTACTTC. It specifies CASSFGGGREQYF.

The chain links TRBV6-2 or TRBV6-3 to TRBJ2-5, with 9 bases identical to TRBD1. With 5 bases clipped from V and 5 bases from J, the junction kept 6 bases outside the gene matches. The germline gives CDR1 MNHEY, CDR2 SVGEGT. The length of the CDR3 is 14 residues. The DNA for the CDR3 is TGTGCCAGCAGTCTCCGGGACAGGGAGGAGACCCAGTACTTC. Translated, it gives CASSLRDREETQYF.

This clonotype has just a few counts. The chain carries TRBV2 and TRBJ1-5; 8 bases match TRBD1. The germline gives CDR1 SNHLY, CDR2 FYNNEI. CDR3 length: 14 amino acids. V shed 3 bases, J shed 7 bases, and the junction held 5 bases outside the gene matches. As DNA, the CDR3 is TGTGCCAGCAGTGAGACAGGGGTACGGCAGCCCCAGCATTTT. Translation: CASSETGVRQPQHF.